This T cell receptor beta chain was sequenced during a study of control samples from healthy donors and cancer patients. This table comes from immunoSEQ multiplex PCR, and its TCRdb copy is limited to in-frame clones, with some not included. The sample includes approximately 86,000 clones, roughly 86% of them seen just once. This clone was counted only a few times. The CDR3 runs to 13 residues. Trimming removed 6 bases at V and 5 bases at J, with 9 bases between. Germline loops: CDR1 KGHDR, CDR2 SFDVKD. Sequenced: blood. The chain employs TRBV24-1 and TRBJ2-2; D tentatively fits TRBD1 or TRBD2 (5 bases each). This receptor was obtained from a man aged 25 to 45 in good health. The CDR3 sequence is CATSLEGTGELFF. Written as DNA, the CDR3 is TGTGCCACCAGTCTCGAGGGGACCGGGGAGCTGTTTTTT.